What follows are 30 T cell receptor beta chains derived from one specimen sequenced in a study of cytomegalovirus exposure and HLA in healthy donors. Primers for the PCR totalled 60 Vbeta and 13 Jbeta. Sequencing was performed with immunoSEQ multiplex PCR; in TCRdb, only in-frame clones are kept and a portion is missing. The table lists around 20,000 clones, about 84% of them singletons. Input material: PBMCs. Receptor source: a human donor in good health.

The chain uses TRBV27 and TRBJ2-1, with 10 bases lining up with TRBD1. Germline trimming cut 2 bases from V and 8 bases from J; bases unmatched to any gene: 12. CDR1 and CDR2 (germline): MNHEY, SMNVEV (reference sequence). This CDR3 is 17 amino acids long. CDR3 sequence reads: CASSLTGWRTGGHEQFF. The CDR3 DNA follows: TGTGCCAGCAGTTTAACCGGGTGGCGGACAGGGGGACATGAGCAGTTCTTC.

This chain connects TRBV4-2 to TRBJ1-4, with D perhaps TRBD1 (6 bases). CDR3 length equals 16 residues. Trimming took 3 bases from V and 8 from J, leaving 19 bases between them. Germline V CDR1 and CDR2: LGHNA, YNFKEQ. CDR3 nucleotide sequence: TGTGCCAGCAGCCATGCAAGGGGGGGTTCGGGCGAAAAACTGTTTTTT. It yields the protein CASSHARGGSGEKLFF.

This clone was seen a handful of times. This chain links TRBV29-1 with TRBJ1-4; TRBD1 is a possible D gene (5 bases). The CDR3 is 14 residues long. V shed 5 bases and J shed 8 bases, with 18 bases lying between them. Looked up from germline, CDR1 is SQVTM and CDR2 is ANQGSEA. CDR3 loop: CSVLITAGVEKLFF. CDR3 coding DNA: TGCAGCGTTCTTATCACCGCGGGGGTAGAAAAACTGTTTTTT.

This chain connects TRBV7-2 to TRBJ1-5, with 8 bases matching TRBD1. Germline CDR1 SGHTA, CDR2 FQGNSA. The CDR3 covers 15 residues. Trimming removed 2 bases from V and 6 bases from J; junction bases left unmatched: 6. CDR3 bases: TGTGCCAGCAGCTTAACAACAGGGGGTATTCAGCCCCAGCATTTT. Translation gives CASSLTTGGIQPQHF.

This rearrangement joins TRBV7-9 to TRBJ2-7, with TRBD2 matching over 13 bases. There are 15 residues in the CDR3. J gave up 5 bases and V 5 bases, and 6 bases lay outside the gene matches. Germline V CDR1 and CDR2: SEHNR, FQNEAQ (reference sequence). The CDR3 here is CASSVTSGGANEQYF. The CDR3 bases are TGTGCCAGCAGCGTTACTAGCGGGGGGGCCAACGAGCAGTACTTC.

The chain employs TRBV7-9 and TRBJ1-2; 9 nucleotides line up with TRBD1. There are 19 residues in the CDR3. The germline V gene has CDR1 SEHNR and CDR2 FQNEAQ (reference sequence). Trimming at V came to 4 bases and at J to 7 bases, leaving 22 bases not matched to a gene. The CDR3 loop is CASSSWGNRGRSGSGGYTF. The CDR3, as DNA: TGTGCCAGCAGCTCTTGGGGAAACAGGGGGCGCTCCGGATCGGGTGGCTACACCTTC.

This clone was picked up one time. The rearrangement joins TRBV30 to TRBJ1-1, with D perhaps TRBD1 (5 bases). V lost 2 bases and J lost 4, with 8 bases in between. Germline CDR1 is GTSNPN and CDR2 is SVGIG (reference sequence). This CDR3 comprises 12 residues. The CDR3 nucleotides read TGTGCCTGGAGTTGGGGGGGCACTGAAGCTTTCTTT. Residues: CAWSWGGTEAFF.

The V gene is TRBV11-2, the J gene TRBJ2-5; 7 nucleotides match TRBD2. Looked up from germline, CDR1 is SGHAT and CDR2 is FQNNGV. The CDR3 runs to 15 residues. V lost 1 base, J lost 5 bases, and 7 bases stayed unmatched. The CDR3 region has the DNA TGTGCCAGCAGCTTAGCTGGGGGGGGAGGGGAGACCCAGTACTTC. Translated: CASSLAGGGGETQYF. Drawing the rest from reference TRBV11-2 and TRBJ2-5, the complete variable domain is EAGVAQSPRYKIIEKRQSVAFWCNPISGHATLYWYQQILGQGPKLLIQFQNNGVVDDSQLPKDRFSAERLKGVDSTLKIQPAKLEDSAVYLCASSLAGGGGETQYFGPGTRLLVL.

This chain connects TRBV29-1 to TRBJ1-1; D is uncertain. Trimming removed 6 bases at V and 1 base at J, with 21 bases between. This CDR3 comprises 16 residues. Germline assignment: CDR1 SQVTM and CDR2 ANQGSEA. The CDR3 region is CSVPWGGSRKNTEAFF. The CDR3, as DNA: TGCAGCGTACCCTGGGGAGGGAGCAGAAAGAACACTGAAGCTTTCTTT.

The chain carries TRBV18 and TRBJ1-1; the match to TRBD1 covers 10 bases. Germline values: CDR1 KGHSH, CDR2 LQKENI. V lost 3 bases to trimming and J lost 4 bases; unmatched junction nucleotides: 8. The CDR3 loop spans 16 amino acids. CDR3 nucleotides: TGTGCCAGCTCACCTAGGGACAGGGGAAGGGGCACTGAAGCTTTCTTT. Translating gives CASSPRDRGRGTEAFF.

The chain uses TRBV27 and TRBJ2-7, with D perhaps TRBD2 (6 bases). The CDR3 runs to 15 residues. CDR1 MNHEY and CDR2 SMNVEV come from the germline V gene (reference sequence). Deletions cut 6 bases from V and 5 bases from J, with 20 bases between. CDR3 coding DNA: TGTGCCAGCAGCCCGACCCCAAGAACTAGCCACGAGCAGTACTTC. It yields the protein CASSPTPRTSHEQYF.

The rearrangement joins TRBV10-1 to TRBJ1-2; tentative D call: TRBD1 (5 bases). With 5 bases removed from V and 4 bases from J, the gap between germline ends came to 11 bases. Germline V gene lookup returns CDR1 WNHNN and CDR2 SYGVQD (reference sequence). The CDR3 is made up of 13 amino acids. Here the CDR3 reads CASSLDMAYGYTF. CDR3 coding DNA: TGCGCCAGCAGTCTGGACATGGCCTATGGCTACACCTTC.

This CDR3 reads CSVEDTAILEVNTF. CDR3 coding DNA: TGCAGCGTTGAAGATACCGCTATACTGGAGGTAAACACCTTC. The chain joins TRBV29-1 to TRBJ1-2; D is unclear. The CDR3 length is 14 residues. Germline CDR1 SQVTM, CDR2 ANQGSEA. V was trimmed by 0 bases and J by 12 bases, leaving 20 bases between them.

CDR3 in amino acids: CASSGRTGEQYF. DNA for the CDR3: TGTGCCAGCAGTGGGAGGACGGGCGAGCAGTACTTC. The chain is built from TRBV25-1 and TRBJ2-7; tentatively, D is TRBD2 (5 bases). Germline CDR1 is MGHDK and CDR2 is SYGVNS. The V gene lost 4 bases and the J gene lost 6 bases, with 10 bases spanning the gap. This CDR3 is built from 12 residues.

V and J are TRBV6-5 and TRBJ1-2, with D perhaps matching TRBD1 (5 bases). V gave up 2 bases and J gave up 7 bases, with 17 bases separating them. Germline lookup yields CDR1 MNHEY and CDR2 SVGAGI. The CDR3 loop spans 15 amino acids. CDR3: CASSYDRGTARGYTF. The CDR3 DNA sequence: TGTGCCAGCAGTTACGATAGGGGTACGGCTCGTGGCTACACCTTC.

The V gene is TRBV27, the J gene TRBJ1-2; weak D call: TRBD1 (5 bases). Between the trimmed V and J ends, which lost 6 bases and 2 bases, there was a span of 13 bases. The V gene's germline CDR1 is MNHEY and CDR2 SMNVEV (reference sequence). CDR3 size: 14 residues. CDR3: CASSNNRLNYGYTF. CDR3 bases: TGTGCCAGCAGCAACAACAGGTTGAACTATGGCTACACCTTC.

V gene TRBV4-3 combines with J gene TRBJ1-4; TRBD1 agrees at 9 bases. CDR1 and CDR2 from the germline V gene are LGHNA and YSLEER. The CDR3 spans 16 residues. J was trimmed by 10 bases and V by 2 bases; bases with no gene match: 11. Here the CDR3 DNA reads TGCGCCAGCAGCCAAATCTCCGGGACAGGGATCGGAAAACTGTTTTTT. Protein product: CASSQISGTGIGKLFF.

This chain joins TRBV7-2 and TRBJ1-2; TRBD1 is a possible D gene (5 bases). With 6 bases removed from V and 7 bases from J, the gap between germline ends came to 21 bases. The CDR3 runs 15 residues. CDR1 SGHTA and CDR2 FQGNSA come from the germline V gene. In DNA, the CDR3 is TGTGCCAGCAGTCCGGGGACGGGACTCTCTGGTGGCTACACCTTC. It codes for CASSPGTGLSGGYTF.

This chain joins TRBV6-5 and TRBJ1-2, with a possible D match to TRBD1 (6 bases). Trimming took off 6 bases at V and 2 bases at J, with 10 bases between the two ends. The CDR3 totals 13 residues. CDR1 is MNHEY and CDR2 is SVGAGI in the germline V gene. The CDR3 DNA sequence: TGTGCCAGCAGGGGGCAGGGGAACTATGGCTACACCTTC. The encoded protein is CASRGQGNYGYTF.

The chain couples TRBV7-3 to TRBJ2-2; 9 bases align to TRBD2. V shed 1 base and J 4 bases; nucleotides not matched to a gene: 4. Germline loops: CDR1 SGHTA, CDR2 FQGTGA. The CDR3 runs to 16 residues. CDR3 nucleotide sequence: TGTGCCAGCAGCTTAATGGCGGGGGGGCGCACCGGGGAGCTGTTTTTT. The encoded protein is CASSLMAGGRTGELFF.

The V and J genes are TRBV6-6 and TRBJ1-6; D gene unclear. Germline-derived CDR1 and CDR2 are MNHNY and SVGAGI (reference sequence). V gave up 4 bases and J gave up 0 bases, with 7 bases separating them. This CDR3 region has 15 residues. The CDR3 loop reads CASSLGSSYNSPLHF. The DNA of the CDR3 is TGTGCCAGCAGTTTAGGGAGCTCCTATAATTCACCCCTCCACTTT.

The chain is built from TRBV9 and TRBJ1-3; 8 nucleotides line up with TRBD1. The CDR3 is made up of 17 amino acids. V gave up 0 bases and J gave up 3 bases; unmatched junction bases: 8. CDR1 and CDR2 (germline): SGDLS, YYNGEE. The CDR3 here is CASSVEAGGVDGNTIYF. The CDR3 coding sequence is TGTGCCAGCAGCGTAGAGGCAGGGGGCGTAGATGGAAACACCATATATTTT.

V usage is TRBV6-4 and J usage is TRBJ2-3, with a weak D call TRBD2 (7 bases). Germline V gene lookup returns CDR1 MRHNA and CDR2 SNTAGT. With 3 bases removed from V and 6 bases from J, the gap between germline ends came to 19 bases. The CDR3 covers 16 residues. CDR3 loop: CASSESAGVGADTQYF. CDR3 in DNA: TGTGCCAGCAGTGAATCGGCGGGAGTGGGGGCGGATACGCAGTATTTT.

The chain links TRBV5-1 to TRBJ2-1; 10 bases map to TRBD2. Trimming at V came to 4 bases and at J to 9 bases, leaving 10 bases not matched to a gene. CDR3 length: 15 residues. Germline loops: CDR1 SGHRS, CDR2 YFSETQ. The CDR3 sequence: CASSPGGSGRGEQFF. The CDR3, as DNA: TGCGCCAGCAGCCCCGGGGGAAGCGGGAGGGGTGAGCAGTTCTTC. Based on the CDR3 plus reference TRBV5-1 and TRBJ2-1, the full variable domain is KAGVTQTPRYLIKTRGQQVTLSCSPISGHRSVSWYQQTPGQGLQFLFEYFSETQRNKGNFPGRFSGRQFSNSRSEMNVSTLELGDSALYLCASSPGGSGRGEQFFGPGTRLTVL.

Details on this clone: The junction shows a germline mismatch at one end, possibly a read error. The chain links TRBV2 to TRBJ1-2, with 7 positions matching TRBD1. The CDR3 loop spans 17 amino acids. Germline assignment: CDR1 SNHLY and CDR2 FYNNEI. The CDR3, as DNA: TGTGCCGGCAGTGAAGAAGGAGGGGGCGCCCCGTACTATGGCTACACCTTC. Encoded protein: CAGSEEGGGAPYYGYTF.

This clone has just one count. The J gene is TRBJ2-3, the V gene TRBV6-5; TRBD2 might be the D (5 bases). Trimming pared 2 bases from V and 2 bases from J, leaving 8 bases between. This CDR3 is built from 14 residues. Germline-derived CDR1 and CDR2 are MNHEY and SVGAGI. CDR3 protein: CASSYIGDTDTQYF. DNA of the CDR3: TGTGCCAGCAGTTACATCGGGGACACAGATACGCAGTATTTT.

J is TRBJ2-1 and V is TRBV5-6; a weak D match, TRBD1 (6 bases). Germline assignment: CDR1 SGHDT and CDR2 YYEEEE. This CDR3 region has 16 residues. Deletions cut 1 base from V and 3 bases from J, with 14 bases between. The CDR3 DNA sequence: TGTGCCAGCAGCTTGAAAGAGCACAGGGACTACAATGAGCAGTTCTTC. Encoded protein: CASSLKEHRDYNEQFF. The full variable domain, in which reference TRBV5-6 and TRBJ2-1 provide the parts outside the CDR3, is DAGVTQSPTHLIKTRGQQVTLRCSPKSGHDTVSWYQQALGQGPQFIFQYYEEEERQRGNFPDRFSGHQFPNYSSELNVNALLLGDSALYLCASSLKEHRDYNEQFFGPGTRLTVL.

The chain has TRBV19 and TRBJ1-6, with 7 bases fitting TRBD1. Germline CDR1 LNHDA, CDR2 SQIVND (reference sequence). The CDR3 runs 14 residues. After removal of 6 bases from V and 6 bases from J, the junction contained 5 bases not matched to a gene. In DNA, the CDR3 is TGTGCCAGTAGCCTCACAGGGGTTAATTCACCCCTCCACTTT. Translated: CASSLTGVNSPLHF. Looking up the rest from reference TRBV19 and TRBJ1-6 gives the full variable domain: DGGITQSPKYLFRKEGQNVTLSCEQNLNHDAMYWYRQDPGQGLRLIYYSQIVNDFQKGDIAEGYSVSREKKESFPLTVTSAQKNPTAFYLCASSLTGVNSPLHFGNGTRLTVT.

This chain joins TRBV5-1 and TRBJ2-7, with D possibly matching TRBD1 (5 bases). The V and J ends lost 3 bases and 1 base respectively, with 8 bases between them. CDR1 and CDR2 from the germline V gene are SGHRS and YFSETQ. The length of the CDR3 is 13 residues. The CDR3 region is CASSSGHSYEQYF. CDR3 sequence (DNA): TGCGCCAGCAGCTCCGGACATTCCTACGAGCAGTACTTC.

The chain joins TRBV7-2 to TRBJ2-1; 8 nucleotides agree with TRBD2. The germline V gene has CDR1 SGHTA and CDR2 FQGNSA. This CDR3 spans 17 amino acids. Unmatched junction bases numbered 14, after V lost 5 bases and J lost 5 bases. CDR3 DNA: TGTGCCAGCAGCCAGCCTGTGAGGAGCGGGAGTCACAATGAGCAGTTCTTC. Translation: CASSQPVRSGSHNEQFF.